The clone carrying this TCR beta chain was detected only once. The target antigen is unknown. The source of the sample is a study of cytomegalovirus exposure and HLA in healthy donors. Study summary: The 90 to 150 validation repertoires were produced on the same platform as the roughly 690 repertoires of the first cohort. This was reported in a later analysis.

Here immunoSEQ multiplex PCR was the method, and the copy in TCRdb shows in-frame clones only, minus some. The sample lists about 110,000 clones; 88% were seen once. Study outcomes and limitations: It was approximately 150 TCR beta chains that were listed as cytomegalovirus-associated. Cytomegalovirus status was reportedly diagnosed by the classifier with high specificity and sensitivity.

Among the 110 or so subjects of the validation cohort, separate from the roughly 600-subject first cohort, were the donors. The ends lost 3 bases at V and 2 bases at J; junction bases unmatched: 4. Germline CDR1 KGHSH, CDR2 LQKENI. CDR3 size: 16 residues. The sequenced material came from PBMCs. V is TRBV18 and J is TRBJ2-3; 11 nucleotides line up with TRBD2. The TCR comes from a young woman in good health and CMV-seropositive. Written as DNA, the CDR3 is TGTGCCAGCTCACCCGGACTAGCGGGCCACACAGATACGCAGTATTTT. Its translation is CASSPGLAGHTDTQYF.